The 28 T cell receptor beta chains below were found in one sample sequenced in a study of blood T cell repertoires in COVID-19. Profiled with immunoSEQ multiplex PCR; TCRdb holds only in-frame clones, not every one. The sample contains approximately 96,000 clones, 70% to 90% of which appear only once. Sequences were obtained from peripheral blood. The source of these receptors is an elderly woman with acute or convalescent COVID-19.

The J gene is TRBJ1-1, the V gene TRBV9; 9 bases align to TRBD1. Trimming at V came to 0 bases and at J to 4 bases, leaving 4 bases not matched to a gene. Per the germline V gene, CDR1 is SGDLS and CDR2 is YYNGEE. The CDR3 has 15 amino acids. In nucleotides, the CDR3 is TGTGCCAGCAGCGTAGTGGGACAGGGTGCCACTGAAGCTTTCTTT. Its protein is CASSVVGQGATEAFF.

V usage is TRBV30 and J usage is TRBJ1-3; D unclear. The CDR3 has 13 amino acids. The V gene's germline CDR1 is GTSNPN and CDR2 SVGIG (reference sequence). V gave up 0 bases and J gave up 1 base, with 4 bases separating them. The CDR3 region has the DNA TGTGCCTGGAGTGTTCTTTCTGGAAACACCATATATTTT. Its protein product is CAWSVLSGNTIYF.

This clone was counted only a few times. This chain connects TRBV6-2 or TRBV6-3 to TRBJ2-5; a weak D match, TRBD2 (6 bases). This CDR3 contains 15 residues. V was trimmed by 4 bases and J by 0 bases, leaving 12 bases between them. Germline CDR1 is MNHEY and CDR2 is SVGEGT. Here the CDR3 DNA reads TGTGCCAGCAGTTCGTTGGGGGGAAACCAAGAGACCCAGTACTTC. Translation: CASSSLGGNQETQYF.

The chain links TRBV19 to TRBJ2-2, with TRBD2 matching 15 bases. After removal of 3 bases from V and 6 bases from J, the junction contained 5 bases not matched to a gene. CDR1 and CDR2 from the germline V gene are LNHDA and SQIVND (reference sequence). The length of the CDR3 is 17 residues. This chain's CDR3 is CASSMGLAGGIPGELFF. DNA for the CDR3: TGTGCCAGTAGTATGGGACTAGCGGGAGGAATTCCCGGGGAGCTGTTTTTT.

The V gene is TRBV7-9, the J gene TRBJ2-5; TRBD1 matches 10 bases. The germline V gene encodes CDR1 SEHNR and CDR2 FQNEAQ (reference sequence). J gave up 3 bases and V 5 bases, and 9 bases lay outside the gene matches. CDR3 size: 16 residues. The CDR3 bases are TGTGCCAGCAGCAGAGGGACAGGGGTTACTAAAGAGACCCAGTACTTC. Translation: CASSRGTGVTKETQYF.

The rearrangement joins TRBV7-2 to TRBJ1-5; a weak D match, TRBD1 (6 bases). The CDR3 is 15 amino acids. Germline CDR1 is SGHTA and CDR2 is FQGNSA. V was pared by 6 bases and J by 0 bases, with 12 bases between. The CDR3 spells CASRLTGNSNQPQHF. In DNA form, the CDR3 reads TGTGCCAGCAGATTGACAGGAAATAGCAATCAGCCCCAGCATTTT.

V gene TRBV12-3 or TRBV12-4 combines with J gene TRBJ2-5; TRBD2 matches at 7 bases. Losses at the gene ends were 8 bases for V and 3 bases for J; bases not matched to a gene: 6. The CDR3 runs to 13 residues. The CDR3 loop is CASGLLAEETQYF. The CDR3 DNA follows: TGTGCCAGCGGACTTCTAGCGGAAGAGACCCAGTACTTC.

The CDR3 protein is CASSIRDRGLSQPQHF. CDR3 sequence (DNA): TGTGCCAGCAGTATCCGGGACAGGGGATTATCTCAGCCCCAGCATTTT. The chain links TRBV7-9 to TRBJ1-5; 10 bases fit TRBD1. The V gene's germline CDR1 is SEHNR and CDR2 FQNEAQ (reference sequence). The J segment lost 6 bases and the V segment lost 6 bases, leaving 11 bases of the junction unmatched. The CDR3 sequence is 16 residues long.

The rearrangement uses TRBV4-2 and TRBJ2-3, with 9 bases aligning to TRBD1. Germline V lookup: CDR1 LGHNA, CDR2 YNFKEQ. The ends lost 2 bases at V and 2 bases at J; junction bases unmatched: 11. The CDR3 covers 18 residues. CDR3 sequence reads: CASSQTQQGASPTDTQYF. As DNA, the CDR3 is TGTGCCAGCAGCCAAACGCAACAGGGGGCTTCTCCCACAGATACGCAGTATTTT.

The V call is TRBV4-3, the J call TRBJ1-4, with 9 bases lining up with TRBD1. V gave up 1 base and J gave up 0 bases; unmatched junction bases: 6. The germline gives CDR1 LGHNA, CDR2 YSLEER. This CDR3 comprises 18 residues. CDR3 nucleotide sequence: TGCGCCAGCAGCCAAGGATACAGGGGGCTTGCAACTAATGAAAAACTGTTTTTT. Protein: CASSQGYRGLATNEKLFF.

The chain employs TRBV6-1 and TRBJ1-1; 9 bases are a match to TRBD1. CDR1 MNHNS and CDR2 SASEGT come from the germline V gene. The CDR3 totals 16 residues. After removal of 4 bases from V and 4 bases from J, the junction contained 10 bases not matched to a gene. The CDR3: CASSGTGGARGTEAFF. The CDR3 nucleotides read TGTGCCAGCAGTGGAACAGGGGGCGCGCGGGGCACTGAAGCTTTCTTT.

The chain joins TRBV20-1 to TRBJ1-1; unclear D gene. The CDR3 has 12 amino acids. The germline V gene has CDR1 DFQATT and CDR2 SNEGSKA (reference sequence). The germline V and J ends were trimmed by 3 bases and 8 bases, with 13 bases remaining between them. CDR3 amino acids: CSASNSLSEAFF. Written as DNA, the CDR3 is TGCAGTGCTAGTAACAGCCTAAGCGAAGCTTTCTTT.

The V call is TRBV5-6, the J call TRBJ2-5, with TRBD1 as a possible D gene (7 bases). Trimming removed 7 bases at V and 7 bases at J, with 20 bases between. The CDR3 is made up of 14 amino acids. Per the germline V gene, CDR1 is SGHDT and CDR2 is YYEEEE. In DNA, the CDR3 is TGTGCCAGCGGAACTTCAGGGGGAGGTGGGACCCAGTACTTC. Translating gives CASGTSGGGGTQYF. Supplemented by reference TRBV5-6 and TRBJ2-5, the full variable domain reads DAGVTQSPTHLIKTRGQQVTLRCSPKSGHDTVSWYQQALGQGPQFIFQYYEEEERQRGNFPDRFSGHQFPNYSSELNVNALLLGDSALYLCASGTSGGGGTQYFGPGTRLLVL.

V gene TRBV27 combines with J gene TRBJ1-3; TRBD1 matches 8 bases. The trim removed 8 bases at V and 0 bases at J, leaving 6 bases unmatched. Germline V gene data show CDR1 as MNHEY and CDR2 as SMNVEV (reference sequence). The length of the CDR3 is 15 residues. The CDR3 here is CASRGQDGSGNTIYF. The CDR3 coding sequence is TGTGCCAGCCGGGGACAGGACGGCTCTGGAAACACCATATATTTT.

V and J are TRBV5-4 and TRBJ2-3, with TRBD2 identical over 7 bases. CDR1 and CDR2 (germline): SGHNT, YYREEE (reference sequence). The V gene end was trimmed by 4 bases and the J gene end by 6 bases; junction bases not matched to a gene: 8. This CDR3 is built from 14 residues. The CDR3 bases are TGTGCCAGCAGCGCTAGCGGTGCGATGGATACGCAGTATTTT. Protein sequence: CASSASGAMDTQYF.

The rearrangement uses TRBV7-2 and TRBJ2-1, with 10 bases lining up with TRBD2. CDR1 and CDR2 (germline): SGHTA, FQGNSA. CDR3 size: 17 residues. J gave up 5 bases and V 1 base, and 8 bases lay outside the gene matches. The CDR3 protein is CASSLGRGLAGDNEQFF. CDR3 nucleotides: TGTGCCAGCAGCTTAGGCAGGGGGCTAGCGGGGGACAATGAGCAGTTCTTC. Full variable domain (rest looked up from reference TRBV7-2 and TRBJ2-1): GAGVSQSPSNKVTEKGKDVELRCDPISGHTALYWYRQSLGQGLEFLIYFQGNSAPDKSGLPSDRFSAERTGGSVSTLTIQRTQQEDSAVYLCASSLGRGLAGDNEQFFGPGTRLTVL.

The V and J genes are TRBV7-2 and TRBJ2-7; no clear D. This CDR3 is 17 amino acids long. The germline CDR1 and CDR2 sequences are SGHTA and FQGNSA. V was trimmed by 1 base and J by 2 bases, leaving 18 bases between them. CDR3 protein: CASSLVHAGRSTYEQYF. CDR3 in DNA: TGTGCCAGCAGCTTAGTACACGCTGGCAGATCAACCTACGAGCAGTACTTC.

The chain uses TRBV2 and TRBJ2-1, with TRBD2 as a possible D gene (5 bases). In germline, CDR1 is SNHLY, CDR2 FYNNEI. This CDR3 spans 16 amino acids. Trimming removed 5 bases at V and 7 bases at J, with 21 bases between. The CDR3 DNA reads TGTGCCAGCAGTCGCCTTAGCGTGAGGGCGCGAAATGAGCAGTTCTTC. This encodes CASSRLSVRARNEQFF.

The CDR3 DNA follows: TGTGCCTGGAACCTTGGACAGGGGACCACTGAAGCTTTCTTT. It translates to CAWNLGQGTTEAFF. The rearrangement uses TRBV30 and TRBJ1-1; 9 bases match TRBD1. Unmatched junction bases numbered 7, after V lost 4 bases and J lost 4 bases. The CDR3 extends over 14 amino acids. Per germline, CDR1 GTSNPN and CDR2 SVGIG (reference sequence).

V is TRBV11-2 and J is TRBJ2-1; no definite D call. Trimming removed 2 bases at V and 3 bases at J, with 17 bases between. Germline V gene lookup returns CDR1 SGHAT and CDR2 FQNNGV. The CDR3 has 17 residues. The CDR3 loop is CASSLLSGQALYNEQFF. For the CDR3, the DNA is TGTGCCAGCAGCTTATTGTCCGGCCAGGCACTCTACAATGAGCAGTTCTTC.

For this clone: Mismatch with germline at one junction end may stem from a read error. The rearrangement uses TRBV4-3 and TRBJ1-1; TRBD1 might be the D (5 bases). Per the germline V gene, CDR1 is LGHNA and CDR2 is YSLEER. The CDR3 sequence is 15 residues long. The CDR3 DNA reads TGCGCCAGCAGCCAATTTGGGGGGGGGAACGCTGAAGCTTTCTTT. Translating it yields CASSQFGGGNAEAFF.

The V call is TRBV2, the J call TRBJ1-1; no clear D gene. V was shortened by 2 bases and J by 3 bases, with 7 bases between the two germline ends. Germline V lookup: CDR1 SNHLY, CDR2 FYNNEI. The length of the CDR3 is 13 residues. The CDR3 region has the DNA TGTGCCAGCAGTGAACCGCCGGACACTGAAGCTTTCTTT. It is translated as CASSEPPDTEAFF.

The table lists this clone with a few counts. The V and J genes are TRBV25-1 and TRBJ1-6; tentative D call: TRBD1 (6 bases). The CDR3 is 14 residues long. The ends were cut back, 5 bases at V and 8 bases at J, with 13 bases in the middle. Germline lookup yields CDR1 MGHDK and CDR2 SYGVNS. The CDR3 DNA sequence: TGTGCCAGCAGTAAACAGGGAGGGGATTCACCCCTCCACTTT. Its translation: CASSKQGGDSPLHF.

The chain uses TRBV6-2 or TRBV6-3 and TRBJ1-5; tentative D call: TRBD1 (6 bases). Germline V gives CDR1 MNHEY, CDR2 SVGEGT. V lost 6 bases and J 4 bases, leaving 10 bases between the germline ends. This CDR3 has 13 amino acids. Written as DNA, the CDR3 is TGTGCCAGCAGCCCGGACAGAAATCAGCCCCAGCATTTT. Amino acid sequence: CASSPDRNQPQHF.

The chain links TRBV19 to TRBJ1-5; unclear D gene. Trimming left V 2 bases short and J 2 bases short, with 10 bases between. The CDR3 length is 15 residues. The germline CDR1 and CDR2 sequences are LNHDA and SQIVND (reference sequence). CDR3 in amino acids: CASSISQSGNQPQHF. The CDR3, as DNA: TGTGCCAGTAGTATATCGCAGTCCGGCAATCAGCCCCAGCATTTT. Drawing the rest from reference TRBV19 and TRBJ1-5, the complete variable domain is DGGITQSPKYLFRKEGQNVTLSCEQNLNHDAMYWYRQDPGQGLRLIYYSQIVNDFQKGDIAEGYSVSREKKESFPLTVTSAQKNPTAFYLCASSISQSGNQPQHFGDGTRLSIL.

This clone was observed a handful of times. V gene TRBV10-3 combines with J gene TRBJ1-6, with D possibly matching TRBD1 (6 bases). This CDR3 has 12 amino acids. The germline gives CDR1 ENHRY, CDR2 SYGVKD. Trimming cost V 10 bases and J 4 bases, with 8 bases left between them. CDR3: CATQGYNSPLHF. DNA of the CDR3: TGTGCCACACAGGGATATAATTCACCCCTCCACTTT.

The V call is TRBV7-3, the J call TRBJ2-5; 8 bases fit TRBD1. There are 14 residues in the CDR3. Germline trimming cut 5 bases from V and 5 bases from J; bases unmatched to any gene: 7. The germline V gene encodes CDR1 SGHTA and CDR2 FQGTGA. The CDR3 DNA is TGTGCCAGCAGCCTGGGACAGGTGCACGAGACCCAGTACTTC. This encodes CASSLGQVHETQYF.

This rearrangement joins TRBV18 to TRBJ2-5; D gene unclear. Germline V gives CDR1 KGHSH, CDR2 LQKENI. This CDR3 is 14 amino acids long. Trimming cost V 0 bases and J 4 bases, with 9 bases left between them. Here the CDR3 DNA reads TGTGCCAGCTCACCACCTCACGGTGGAGAGACCCAGTACTTC. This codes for CASSPPHGGETQYF.